The clone carrying this TCR beta chain was observed many times. What it recognizes is unknown. This record belongs to a study of T cells in Graves' hyperthyroidism and ophthalmopathy. For the study at large: Peripheral blood was taken when the disease was first diagnosed, before any treatment began. Study-wide points: Most thyroid clonotypes expanded above 0.001 appeared in blood too.

Duration under 3 months, a NOSPECS grade of at least 4, and a Clinical Activity Score of at least 3 characterized the ophthalmopathy patients. Extraction of PBMCs used roughly 10 ml of fresh peripheral blood. V gave up 2 bases and J gave up 4 bases, with 11 bases separating them. CDR1 and CDR2 (germline): LGHNT, FRNRAP. The CDR3 is 14 amino acids. RNA transcripts gave rise to amplified TCR beta CDR3 regions. HTBI primers drove first-round RT-PCR of the TCR CDR3. TCRdb ran MiXCR on the multiplex PCR reads and lists one entry per CDR3 protein. The sample shows around 34,000 distinct CDR3 sequences, under 65% of them seen only once.

The sequenced sample consisted of blood. This rearrangement joins TRBV12-5 to TRBJ1-1; possibly TRBD1 for D (6 bases). The origin of this receptor is a woman in her thirties or forties with Graves' ophthalmopathy. This chain's CDR3 is CASGLREQGTEAFF. DNA for the CDR3: TGTGCTAGTGGTTTGCGGGAACAGGGCACTGAAGCTTTCTTT.